Each of the 9 T cell receptor beta chains below was sequenced from the same sample in a study of T cells in Graves' hyperthyroidism and ophthalmopathy. From RNA transcripts, TCR beta CDR3 regions were amplified. HTBI primers were the set used in a first-round RT-PCR of the TCR CDR3. A single record per CDR3 protein comes from TCRdb applying MiXCR to the multiplex PCR reads. The repertoire includes approximately 40,000 distinct CDR3 sequences, 52% of them detected once, and 17% sits in the top ten. Sequencing was carried out using blood. The receptors stem from a man aged 40-50 years with Graves' ophthalmopathy.

In its sample, this clonotype was seen many times. This chain uses TRBV9 with TRBJ2-5, with 8 positions matching TRBD1. Per the germline V gene, CDR1 is SGDLS and CDR2 is YYNGEE. CDR3 size: 13 residues. V shed 3 bases and J 10 bases; nucleotides not matched to a gene: 8. The chain's CDR3 is CASSEGTGGVQYF. The DNA for the CDR3 is TGTGCCAGCAGCGAGGGGACAGGAGGGGTCCAGTACTTC. Full variable domain (outside the CDR3, taken from reference TRBV9 and TRBJ2-5): DSGVTQTPKHLITATGQRVTLRCSPRSGDLSVYWYQQSLDQGLQFLIQYYNGEERAKGNILERFSAQQFPDLHSELNLSSLELGDSALYFCASSEGTGGVQYFGPGTRLLVL.

The CDR3 coding sequence is TGCGCCAGCAGCTGGACAGGGCCCATGAACACCATATATTTT. The encoded protein is CASSWTGPMNTIYF. V and J are TRBV5-1 and TRBJ1-3; 8 nucleotides align to TRBD1. Trimming took 3 bases from V and 7 from J; bases not matched to a gene: 6. Germline V gives CDR1 SGHRS, CDR2 YFSETQ. The CDR3 is 14 residues long.

The rearrangement links TRBV5-1 to TRBJ2-7; D is perhaps TRBD1 (6 bases). Germline-derived CDR1 and CDR2 are SGHRS and YFSETQ. This CDR3 is built from 14 residues. The V gene lost 2 bases and the J gene lost 5 bases, with 14 bases spanning the gap. CDR3 nucleotides: TGCGCCAGCAGCTTATTGGCAGGGGACCACGAGCAGTACTTC. It specifies CASSLLAGDHEQYF.

This clonotype was counted at least ten times. This chain connects TRBV5-5 to TRBJ1-1, with 7 bases matching TRBD1. CDR1 and CDR2 (germline): SGHKS, YYEKEE (reference sequence). This CDR3 is built from 14 residues. The J segment lost 5 bases and the V segment lost 3 bases, leaving 7 bases of the junction unmatched. Here the CDR3 DNA reads TGTGCCAGCAGCTCAACAGGGGCAGGGACTGAAGCTTTCTTT. Amino acid sequence: CASSSTGAGTEAFF. Supplemented by reference TRBV5-5 and TRBJ1-1, the full variable domain reads DAGVTQSPTHLIKTRGQQVTLRCSPISGHKSVSWYQQVLGQGPQFIFQYYEKEERGRGNFPDRFSARQFPNYSSELNVNALLLGDSALYLCASSSTGAGTEAFFGQGTRLTVV.

This clonotype was found many times. The V call is TRBV6-1, the J call TRBJ2-2; TRBD1 is a possible D gene (5 bases). CDR1 is MNHNS and CDR2 is SASEGT in the germline V gene. This CDR3 is 14 amino acids long. Trimming left V 6 bases short and J 4 bases short, with 12 bases between. CDR3 sequence (DNA): TGTGCCAGCAGACCGTTCGACAGCACCGGGGAGCTGTTTTTT. Amino acid sequence: CASRPFDSTGELFF.

This sequence joins TRBV10-3 and TRBJ2-1; D is unclear. The germline gives CDR1 ENHRY, CDR2 SYGVKD. The CDR3 is 11 amino acids. V lost 11 bases and J lost 5, with 10 bases in between. The chain's CDR3 is CAARSNNEQFF. The DNA of the CDR3 is TGTGCCGCCCGGAGCAACAATGAGCAGTTCTTC.

The gene calls are TRBV20-1 and TRBJ1-2, with 8 positions matching TRBD1. The CDR3 length is 13 residues. The trim removed 5 bases at V and 6 bases at J, leaving 8 bases unmatched. Germline lookup yields CDR1 DFQATT and CDR2 SNEGSKA (reference sequence). The CDR3 protein is CSAPRQGTHGYTF. In DNA, the CDR3 is TGCAGTGCTCCACGACAGGGGACCCATGGCTACACCTTC.

At least ten counts were recorded for this clonotype. The V gene is TRBV5-1, the J gene TRBJ2-7, with D uncertain. The CDR3 runs 13 residues. V dropped 4 bases and J dropped 2 bases, with 10 bases sitting between them. Per the germline V gene, CDR1 is SGHRS and CDR2 is YFSETQ. CDR3 residues: CASSEPGTYEQYF. DNA of the CDR3: TGCGCCAGCAGCGAACCCGGAACCTACGAGCAGTACTTC.

This sequence joins TRBV11-2 and TRBJ2-3, with 13 bases fitting TRBD2. Germline V CDR1 and CDR2: SGHAT, FQNNGV. The CDR3 covers 16 residues. V shed 2 bases, J shed 11 bases, and the junction held 10 bases outside the gene matches. The CDR3 DNA reads TGTGCCAGCAGCTTAACGTTGACTAGCGGGGGGCATGAGCAGTATTTT. Amino acid sequence: CASSLTLTSGGHEQYF.